Ten or more counts support the clone carrying this T cell receptor (beta chain). Germline assignment: CDR1 SEHNR and CDR2 FQNEAQ (reference sequence). The V segment lost 4 bases and the J segment 8 bases; nucleotides outside the gene matches: 4. The CDR3 runs 12 residues. This sample was taken from a study of neurological immune-mediated disorders. Using its own MiXCR run on the 5' RACE reads, TCRdb lists one record per CDR3 protein. The repertoire holds 52,000 or so distinct CDR3 sequences, with just under 4% as singletons. Input material: CD4+ T cells from blood. This clonotype originated in a woman aged 35 to 49 with multiple sclerosis. V gene TRBV7-9 combines with J gene TRBJ1-2; 7 positions match TRBD1. CDR3 sequence reads: CASSWDRVGYTF. CDR3 sequence (DNA): TGTGCCAGCAGCTGGGACAGAGTAGGCTACACCTTC.